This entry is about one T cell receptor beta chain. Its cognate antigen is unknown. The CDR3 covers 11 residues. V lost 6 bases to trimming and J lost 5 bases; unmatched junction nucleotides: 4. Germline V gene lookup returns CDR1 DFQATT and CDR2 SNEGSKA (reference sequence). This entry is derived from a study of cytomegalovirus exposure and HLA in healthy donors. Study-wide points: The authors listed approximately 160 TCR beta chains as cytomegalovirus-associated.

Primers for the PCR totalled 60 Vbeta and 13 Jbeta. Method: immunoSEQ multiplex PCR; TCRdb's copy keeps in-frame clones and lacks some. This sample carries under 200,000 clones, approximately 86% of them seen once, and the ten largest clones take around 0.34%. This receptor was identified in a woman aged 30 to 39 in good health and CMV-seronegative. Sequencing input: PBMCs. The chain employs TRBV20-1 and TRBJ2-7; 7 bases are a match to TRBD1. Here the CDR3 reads CSAQTGNEQYF. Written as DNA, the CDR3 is TGCAGTGCCCAGACAGGGAACGAGCAGTACTTC.